Each of the 9 T cell receptor beta chains below was sequenced from the same sample in a study of identical twins. TCRdb used MiXCR to reprocess the 5' RACE reads, holding one entry per CDR3 protein. The sample consists of a few hundred thousand distinct CDR3 sequences, about 18% of them appearing once. The sample was naive T cells sorted from blood. These receptors all stem from a man aged 50-59 years in good health.

V and J are TRBV28 and TRBJ1-5, with D possibly matching TRBD1 (5 bases). Trimming shortened V by 6 bases and J by 7 bases, and 10 bases separated the two germline ends. The V gene's germline CDR1 is MDHEN and CDR2 SYDVKM. The length of the CDR3 is 12 residues. The CDR3, as DNA: TGTGCCAGCAGCGGGGGAGAACAGCCCCAGCATTTT. Amino acid sequence: CASSGGEQPQHF.

This clonotype was observed at least ten times. The genes are TRBV20-1 and TRBJ1-6, with TRBD1 matching 9 bases. CDR3 size: 13 residues. From germline, CDR1 is DFQATT and CDR2 SNEGSKA (reference sequence). After removal of 5 bases from V and 9 bases from J, the junction contained 5 bases not matched to a gene. CDR3 bases: TGCAGTGCTTTCTTGGACAGGGGTTCACCCCTCCACTTT. Its translation: CSAFLDRGSPLHF.

The chain employs TRBV20-1 and TRBJ1-1, with D hard to call. CDR3 length equals 12 residues. Trimming removed 1 base at V and 5 bases at J, with 8 bases between. Germline CDR1 DFQATT, CDR2 SNEGSKA (reference sequence). The CDR3 DNA sequence: TGCAGTGCTAGAGTGGGGATAACTGAAGCTTTCTTT. Protein sequence: CSARVGITEAFF.

There are a few counts of this clonotype. The chain links TRBV9 to TRBJ2-7; TRBD1 matches 7 bases. Germline trimming cut 1 base from V and 0 bases from J; bases unmatched to any gene: 4. The CDR3 totals 15 residues. Germline CDR1 reads SGDLS; CDR2 reads YYNGEE. This chain's CDR3 is CASSVSPGGSYEQYF. The CDR3 nucleotides read TGTGCCAGCAGCGTATCCCCAGGGGGCTCCTACGAGCAGTACTTC.

This chain connects TRBV4-2 to TRBJ2-3, with 12 bases identical to TRBD2. The CDR3 consists of 18 residues. J gave up 6 bases and V 4 bases, and 14 bases lay outside the gene matches. From germline, CDR1 is LGHNA and CDR2 YNFKEQ. CDR3 amino acids: CASSPLGLLAGGSDTQYF. The CDR3 DNA sequence: TGTGCCAGCAGCCCTTTGGGTCTCCTAGCGGGGGGGTCTGATACGCAGTATTTT.

This sequence joins TRBV20-1 and TRBJ2-5; 7 bases agree with TRBD1. The V gene's germline CDR1 is DFQATT and CDR2 SNEGSKA (reference sequence). J lost 3 bases, V lost 6 bases, and 4 bases had no gene match. The CDR3 sequence is 12 residues long. The CDR3 sequence: CSAKTGKETQYF. The DNA for the CDR3 is TGCAGTGCAAAGACAGGGAAAGAGACCCAGTACTTC.

This clonotype has a handful of counts. The rearrangement links TRBV6-5 to TRBJ2-2; D not resolved. The CDR3 is made up of 14 amino acids. V was pared by 2 bases and J by 4 bases, with 8 bases between. Germline CDR1 reads MNHEY; CDR2 reads SVGAGI. CDR3 sequence (DNA): TGTGCCAGCAGTTACCTAGAGATCACCGGGGAGCTGTTTTTT. It translates to CASSYLEITGELFF.

This clonotype was counted a few times. The V call is TRBV30, the J call TRBJ1-6; D uncertain. V lost 0 bases and J 2 bases, leaving 8 bases between the germline ends. The CDR3 is made up of 15 amino acids. Germline CDR1 reads GTSNPN; CDR2 reads SVGIG (reference sequence). The CDR3 loop is CAWSVLIAYNSPLHF. In DNA, the CDR3 is TGTGCCTGGAGTGTACTCATAGCCTATAATTCACCCCTCCACTTT.

This clonotype has more than one count but fewer than ten. This chain links TRBV28 with TRBJ2-3, with D tentatively TRBD1 (6 bases). CDR1 MDHEN and CDR2 SYDVKM come from the germline V gene. V lost 3 bases and J lost 1, with 11 bases in between. This CDR3 is built from 15 residues. CDR3 bases: TGTGCCAGCAGTTTGATGGGGGCCCGCACAGATACGCAGTATTTT. Translating it yields CASSLMGARTDTQYF.